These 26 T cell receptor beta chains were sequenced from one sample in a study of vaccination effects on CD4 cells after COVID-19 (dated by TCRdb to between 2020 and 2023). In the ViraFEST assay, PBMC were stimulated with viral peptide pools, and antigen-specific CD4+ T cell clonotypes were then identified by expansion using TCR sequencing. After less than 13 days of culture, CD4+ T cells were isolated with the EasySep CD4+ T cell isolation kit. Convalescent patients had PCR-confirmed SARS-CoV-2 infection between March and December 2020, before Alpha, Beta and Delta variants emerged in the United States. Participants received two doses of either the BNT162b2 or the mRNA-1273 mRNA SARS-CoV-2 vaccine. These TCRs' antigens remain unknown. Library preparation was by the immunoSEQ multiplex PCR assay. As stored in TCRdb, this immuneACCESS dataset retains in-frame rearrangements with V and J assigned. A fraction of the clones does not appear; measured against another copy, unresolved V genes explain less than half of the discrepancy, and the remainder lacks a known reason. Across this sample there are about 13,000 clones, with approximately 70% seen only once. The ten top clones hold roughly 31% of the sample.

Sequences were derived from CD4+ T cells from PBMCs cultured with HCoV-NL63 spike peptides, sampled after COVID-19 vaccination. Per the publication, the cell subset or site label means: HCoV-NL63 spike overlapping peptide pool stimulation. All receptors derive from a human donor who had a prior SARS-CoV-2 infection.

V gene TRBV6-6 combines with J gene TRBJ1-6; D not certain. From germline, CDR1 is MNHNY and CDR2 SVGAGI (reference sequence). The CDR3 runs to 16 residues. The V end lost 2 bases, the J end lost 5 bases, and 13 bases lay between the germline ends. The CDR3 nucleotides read TGTGCCAGCAGTTACGGAATCGCTCGGAATAATTCACCCCTCCACTTT. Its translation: CASSYGIARNNSPLHF.

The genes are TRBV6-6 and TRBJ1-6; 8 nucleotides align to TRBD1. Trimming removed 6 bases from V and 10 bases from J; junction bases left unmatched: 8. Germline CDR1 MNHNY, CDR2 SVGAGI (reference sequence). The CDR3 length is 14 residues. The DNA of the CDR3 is TGTGCCAGCAGGCCAGGGGGCTCGGGATCACCCCTCCACTTT. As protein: CASRPGGSGSPLHF.

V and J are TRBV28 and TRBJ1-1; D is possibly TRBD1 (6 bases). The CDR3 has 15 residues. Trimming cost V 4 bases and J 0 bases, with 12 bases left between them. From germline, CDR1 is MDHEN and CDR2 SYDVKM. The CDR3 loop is CASSSTGRMNTEAFF. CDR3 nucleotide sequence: TGTGCCAGCAGTTCCACAGGGAGAATGAACACTGAAGCTTTCTTT.

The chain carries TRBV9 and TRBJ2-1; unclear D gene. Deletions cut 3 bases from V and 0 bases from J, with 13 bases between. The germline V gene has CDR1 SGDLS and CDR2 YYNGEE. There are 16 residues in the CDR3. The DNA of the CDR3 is TGTGCCAGCAGCGCCCTAATCCCGAGCTCCTACAATGAGCAGTTCTTC. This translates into CASSALIPSSYNEQFF.

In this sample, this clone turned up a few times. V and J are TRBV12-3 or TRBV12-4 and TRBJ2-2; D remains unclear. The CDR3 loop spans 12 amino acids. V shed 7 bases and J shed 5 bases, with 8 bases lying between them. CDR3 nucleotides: TGTGCCAGCACACGAAGGACCGGGGAGCTGTTTTTT. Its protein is CASTRRTGELFF.

CDR3 DNA sequence: TGTGCCAGCAGCTTGACAGCATATAATTCACCCCTCCACTTT. Translated, it gives CASSLTAYNSPLHF. The chain has TRBV5-8 and TRBJ1-6, with D unclear. The CDR3 has 14 amino acids. The V gene's germline CDR1 is SGHTS and CDR2 YDEGEE. The V end was cut by 1 base, the J end by 4 bases, with 6 bases between.

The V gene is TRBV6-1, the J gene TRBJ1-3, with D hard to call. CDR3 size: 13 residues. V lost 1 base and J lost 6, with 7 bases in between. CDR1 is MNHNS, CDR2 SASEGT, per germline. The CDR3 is CASSEELTNTIYF. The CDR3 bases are TGTGCCAGCAGTGAAGAACTGACAAACACCATATATTTT.

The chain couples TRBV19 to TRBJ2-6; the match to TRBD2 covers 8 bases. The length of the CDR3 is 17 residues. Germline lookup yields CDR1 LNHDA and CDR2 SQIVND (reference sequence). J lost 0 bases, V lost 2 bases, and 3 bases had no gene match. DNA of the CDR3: TGTGCCAGTAGTATAACTAGCGGTAGCTCTGGGGCCAACGTCCTGACTTTC. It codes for CASSITSGSSGANVLTF.

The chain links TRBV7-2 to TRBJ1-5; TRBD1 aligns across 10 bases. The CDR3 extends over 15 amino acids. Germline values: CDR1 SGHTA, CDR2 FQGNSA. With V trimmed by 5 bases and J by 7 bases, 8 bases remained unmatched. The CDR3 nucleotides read TGTGCCAGCAGCGATCGGGACAGGGGTGCGCAGCCCCAGCATTTT. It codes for CASSDRDRGAQPQHF.

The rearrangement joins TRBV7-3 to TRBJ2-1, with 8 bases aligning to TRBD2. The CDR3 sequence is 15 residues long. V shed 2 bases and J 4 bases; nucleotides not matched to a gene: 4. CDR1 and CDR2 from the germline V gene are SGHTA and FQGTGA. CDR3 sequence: CASSLRGGTYNEQFF. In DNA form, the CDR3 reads TGTGCCAGCAGCTTACGGGGGGGGACATACAATGAGCAGTTCTTC.

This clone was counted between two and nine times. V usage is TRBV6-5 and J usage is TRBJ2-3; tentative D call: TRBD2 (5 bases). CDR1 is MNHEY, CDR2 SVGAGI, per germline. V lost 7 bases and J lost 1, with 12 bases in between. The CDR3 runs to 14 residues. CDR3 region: CASKGSRGTDTQYF. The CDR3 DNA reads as TGTGCCAGCAAAGGGAGCCGGGGCACAGATACGCAGTATTTT.

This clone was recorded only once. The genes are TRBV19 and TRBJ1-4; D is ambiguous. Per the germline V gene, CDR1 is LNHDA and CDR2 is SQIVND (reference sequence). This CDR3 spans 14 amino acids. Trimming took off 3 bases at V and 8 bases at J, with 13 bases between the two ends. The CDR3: CASSIGGGGEKLFF. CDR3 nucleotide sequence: TGTGCCAGTAGTATTGGTGGAGGCGGGGAAAAACTGTTTTTT.

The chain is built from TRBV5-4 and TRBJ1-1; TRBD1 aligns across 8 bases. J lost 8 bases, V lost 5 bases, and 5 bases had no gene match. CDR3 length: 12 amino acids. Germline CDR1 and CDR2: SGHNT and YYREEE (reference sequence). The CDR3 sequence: CASSIDRGEAFF. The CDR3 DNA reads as TGTGCCAGCAGTATTGACAGGGGCGAAGCTTTCTTT.

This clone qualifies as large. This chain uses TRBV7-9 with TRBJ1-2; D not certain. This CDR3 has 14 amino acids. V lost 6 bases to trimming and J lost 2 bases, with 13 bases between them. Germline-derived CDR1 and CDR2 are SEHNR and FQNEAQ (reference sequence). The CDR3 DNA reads TGTGCCAGCAGTCCGCGGATTGGGAACTATGGCTACACCTTC. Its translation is CASSPRIGNYGYTF.

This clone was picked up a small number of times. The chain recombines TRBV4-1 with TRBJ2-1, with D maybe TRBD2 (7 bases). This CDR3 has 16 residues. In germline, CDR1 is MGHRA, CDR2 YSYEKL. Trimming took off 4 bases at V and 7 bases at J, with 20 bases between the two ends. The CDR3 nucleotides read TGCGCCAGCAGCCGAGGGGGGCGGGCGGGAGAAAATGAGCAGTTCTTC. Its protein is CASSRGGRAGENEQFF.

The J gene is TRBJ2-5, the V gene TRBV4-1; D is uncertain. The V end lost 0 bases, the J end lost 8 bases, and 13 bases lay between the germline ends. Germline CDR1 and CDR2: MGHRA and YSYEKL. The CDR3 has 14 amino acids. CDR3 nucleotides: TGCGCCAGCAGCCAAGAATTCCTCGTTCGAACCCAGTACTTC. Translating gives CASSQEFLVRTQYF.

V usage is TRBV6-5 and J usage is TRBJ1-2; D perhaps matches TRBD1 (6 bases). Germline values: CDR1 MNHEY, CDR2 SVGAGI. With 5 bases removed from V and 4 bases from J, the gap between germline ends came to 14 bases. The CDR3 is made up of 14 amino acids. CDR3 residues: CASSTGGLPYGYTF. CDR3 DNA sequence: TGTGCCAGCAGTACGGGGGGGCTCCCCTATGGCTACACCTTC.

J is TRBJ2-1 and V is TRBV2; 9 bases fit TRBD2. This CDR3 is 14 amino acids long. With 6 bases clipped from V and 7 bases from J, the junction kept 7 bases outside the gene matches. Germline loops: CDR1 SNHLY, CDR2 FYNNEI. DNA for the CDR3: TGTGCCAGCAGGTCGCGGGAGGGCCGGAATGAGCAGTTCTTC. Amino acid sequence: CASRSREGRNEQFF.

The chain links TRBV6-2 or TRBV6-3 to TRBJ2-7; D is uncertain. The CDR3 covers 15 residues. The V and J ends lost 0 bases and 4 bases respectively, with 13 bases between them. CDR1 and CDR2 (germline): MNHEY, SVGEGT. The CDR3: CASSYSSSSSYEQYF. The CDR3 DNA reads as TGTGCCAGCAGTTACTCGAGTTCCAGTAGTTACGAGCAGTACTTC.

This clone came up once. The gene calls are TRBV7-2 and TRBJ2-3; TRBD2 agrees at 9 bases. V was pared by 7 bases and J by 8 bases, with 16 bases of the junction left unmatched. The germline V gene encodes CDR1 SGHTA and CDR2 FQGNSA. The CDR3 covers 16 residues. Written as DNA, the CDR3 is TGTGCCAGCACCCCCGAGCCGCGGGGGGGCCGAGGTACGCAGTATTTT. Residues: CASTPEPRGGRGTQYF.

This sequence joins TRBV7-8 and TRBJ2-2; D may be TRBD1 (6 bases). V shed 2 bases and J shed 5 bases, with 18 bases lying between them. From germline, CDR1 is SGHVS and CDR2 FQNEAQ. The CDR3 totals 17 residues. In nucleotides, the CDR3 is TGTGCCAGCAGCTTATCTTGGGCAGGGGTTTATACCGGGGAGCTGTTTTTT. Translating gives CASSLSWAGVYTGELFF. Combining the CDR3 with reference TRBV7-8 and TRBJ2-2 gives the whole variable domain GAGVSQSPRYKVAKRGQDVALRCDPISGHVSLFWYQQALGQGPEFLTYFQNEAQLDKSGLPSDRFFAERPEGSVSTLKIQRTQQEDSAVYLCASSLSWAGVYTGELFFGEGSRLTVL.

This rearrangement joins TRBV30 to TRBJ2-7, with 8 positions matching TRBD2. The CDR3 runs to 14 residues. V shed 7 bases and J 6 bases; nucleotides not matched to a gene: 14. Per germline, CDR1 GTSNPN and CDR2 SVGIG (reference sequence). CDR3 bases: TGTGCCTTGATGGGTTTAGCGGGAAGGGGCGAGCAGTACTTC. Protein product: CALMGLAGRGEQYF. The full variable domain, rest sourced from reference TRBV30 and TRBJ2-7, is SQTIHQWPATLVQPVGSPLSLECTVEGTSNPNLYWYRQAAGRGLQLLFYSVGIGQISSEVPQNLSASRPQDRQFILSSKKLLLSDSGFYLCALMGLAGRGEQYFGPGTRLTVT.

CDR3 residues: CAISELLAAPGTQYF. The CDR3 bases are TGTGCCATCAGTGAGTTACTAGCGGCCCCCGGGACCCAGTACTTC. The chain uses TRBV10-3 and TRBJ2-5, with 8 bases matching TRBD2. The CDR3 is made up of 15 amino acids. Looked up from germline, CDR1 is ENHRY and CDR2 is SYGVKD. The trim removed 1 base at V and 7 bases at J, leaving 8 bases unmatched.

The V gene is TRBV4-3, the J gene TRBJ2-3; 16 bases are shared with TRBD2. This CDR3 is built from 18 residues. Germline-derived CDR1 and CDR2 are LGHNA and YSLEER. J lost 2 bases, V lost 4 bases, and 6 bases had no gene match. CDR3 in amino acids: CASSRGTSGRDPTDTQYF. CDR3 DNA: TGCGCCAGCAGCCGGGGGACTAGCGGGAGGGACCCCACAGATACGCAGTATTTT.

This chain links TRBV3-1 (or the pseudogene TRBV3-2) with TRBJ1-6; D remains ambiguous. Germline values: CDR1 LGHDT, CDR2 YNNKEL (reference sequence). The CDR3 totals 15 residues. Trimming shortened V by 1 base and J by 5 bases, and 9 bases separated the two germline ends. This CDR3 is CASSQGWEDNSPLHF. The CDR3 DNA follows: TGTGCCAGCAGCCAAGGATGGGAAGATAATTCACCCCTCCACTTT.

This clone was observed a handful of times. This CDR3 reads CASSEDPVVWYNEQFF. DNA of the CDR3: TGTGCCAGCAGTGAAGATCCCGTTGTATGGTACAATGAGCAGTTCTTC. This chain links TRBV2 with TRBJ2-1, with D hard to call. The CDR3 runs 16 residues. Germline V CDR1 and CDR2: SNHLY, FYNNEI. V was trimmed by 1 base and J by 4 bases, leaving 14 bases between them.